The T cell receptor (beta chain) under discussion was sequenced for a study of blood T cell repertoires in COVID-19. The CDR3 is 14 amino acids. Trimming cost V 1 base and J 9 bases; bases outside gene matches: 8. Germline V gives CDR1 KGHSH, CDR2 LQKENI. Study processing details: Amplified reference gene primers provided the basis for estimating nucleated cell counts. Sequencing used immunoSEQ multiplex PCR; TCRdb keeps in-frame clones, though not all of them. Clonal size and the V and J genes are those of that table, whereas D and trimming came from the DNA. The profile shows about 53,000 clones, approximately 90% of them singletons.

V and J are TRBV18 and TRBJ2-5; 7 bases fit TRBD1. The sequenced sample was peripheral blood. The sequence came from a man of 80 years or more with acute or convalescent COVID-19. The CDR3 DNA sequence: TGTGCCAGCTCACCACGGGACAGTCAAACGGCCCAGTACTTC. This codes for CASSPRDSQTAQYF. The full variable domain, its missing parts supplied by reference TRBV18 and TRBJ2-5, is NAGVMQNPRHLVRRRGQEARLRCSPMKGHSHVYWYRQLPEEGLKFMVYLQKENIIDESGMPKERFSAEFPKEGPSILRIQQVVRGDSAAYFCASSPRDSQTAQYFGPGTRLLVL.